The entry that follows covers one TCR beta chain sequence. Per germline, CDR1 LNHNV and CDR2 YYDKDF (reference sequence). V lost 2 bases and J lost 5; bases outside the gene matches: 6. This CDR3 is 15 amino acids long. The protocol was immunoSEQ multiplex PCR, while the TCRdb copy is restricted to in-frame clones and leaves out a portion. The table lists approximately 74,000 clones, 60% to 80% of them singletons. The data stem from a study of blood T cell repertoires in COVID-19. Study details: Acute and convalescent COVID-19 samples came from the United States, Italy and Spain.

What was sequenced was peripheral blood. This sequence was found in a human donor in a cohort sampled during active COVID-19. The V call is TRBV15, the J call TRBJ2-5, with 9 bases matching TRBD2. The CDR3 DNA reads as TGTGCCACCAGCAGACGAGCGGGGGGCGGTGAGACCCAGTACTTC. Translation gives CATSRRAGGGETQYF. Variable domain in full (rest from reference TRBV15 and TRBJ2-5): DAMVIQNPRYQVTQFGKPVTLSCSQTLNHNVMYWYQQKSSQAPKLLFHYYDKDFNNEADTPDNFQSRRPNTSFCFLDIRSPGLGDTAMYLCATSRRAGGGETQYFGPGTRLLVL.